The 5 T cell receptor beta chains below all came from one sample that was sequenced in a study of control samples from healthy donors and cancer patients. Repertoires were generated with immunoSEQ multiplex PCR, while TCRdb's copy carries only in-frame clones and drops some. The sample holds about 170,000 clones, 85% to 95% seen once. Sequenced material: blood. All receptors derive from an older woman in good health.

Only one count was recorded for this clone. The genes are TRBV7-2 and TRBJ1-2, with 9 bases that match TRBD1. This CDR3 has 14 amino acids. V lost 3 bases and J lost 7; bases outside the gene matches: 6. Germline lookup yields CDR1 SGHTA and CDR2 FQGNSA. In nucleotides, the CDR3 is TGTGCCAGCAGCTTCGGGGACAGGGTGCGTGGCTACACCTTC. Translated: CASSFGDRVRGYTF.

The gene calls are TRBV20-1 and TRBJ2-1, with D unclear. Germline V gene sequence: CDR1 DFQATT, CDR2 SNEGSKA (reference sequence). Deletions cut 0 bases from V and 10 bases from J, with 4 bases between. CDR3 length equals 10 residues. The CDR3 sequence is CSARDKEQFF. The CDR3 DNA reads as TGCAGTGCTAGAGATAAAGAGCAGTTCTTC.

The chain has TRBV5-6 and TRBJ1-1, with TRBD1 identical over 12 bases. The CDR3 has 18 amino acids. Germline CDR1 and CDR2: SGHDT and YYEEEE. Trimming cost V 1 base and J 2 bases; bases outside gene matches: 9. The CDR3 loop is CASSLSRRDRGPNTEAFF. CDR3 nucleotide sequence: TGTGCCAGCAGCTTGAGTCGGAGGGACAGGGGGCCAAACACTGAAGCTTTCTTT. The full variable domain, with the rest looked up from reference TRBV5-6 and TRBJ1-1, is DAGVTQSPTHLIKTRGQQVTLRCSPKSGHDTVSWYQQALGQGPQFIFQYYEEEERQRGNFPDRFSGHQFPNYSSELNVNALLLGDSALYLCASSLSRRDRGPNTEAFFGQGTRLTVV.

The chain joins TRBV12-3 or TRBV12-4 to TRBJ1-6; the D is unclear. Trimming stripped 3 bases from V and 8 bases from J, with 5 bases between. The CDR3 runs 12 residues. The CDR3 DNA reads as TGTGCCAGCAGTTTTCCGGATTCACCCCTCCACTTT. Protein sequence: CASSFPDSPLHF.

The genes are TRBV15 and TRBJ1-3, with D unresolved. CDR3 length: 15 amino acids. The ends were cut back, 1 base at V and 3 bases at J, with 10 bases in the middle. CDR1 and CDR2 from the germline V gene are LNHNV and YYDKDF (reference sequence). CDR3 coding DNA: TGTGCCACCAGCAGAGTTGGAAACCTTGGAAACACCATATATTTT. Residues: CATSRVGNLGNTIYF. Using reference TRBV15 and TRBJ1-3 for the parts outside the CDR3, the full variable domain is DAMVIQNPRYQVTQFGKPVTLSCSQTLNHNVMYWYQQKSSQAPKLLFHYYDKDFNNEADTPDNFQSRRPNTSFCFLDIRSPGLGDTAMYLCATSRVGNLGNTIYFGEGSWLTVV.